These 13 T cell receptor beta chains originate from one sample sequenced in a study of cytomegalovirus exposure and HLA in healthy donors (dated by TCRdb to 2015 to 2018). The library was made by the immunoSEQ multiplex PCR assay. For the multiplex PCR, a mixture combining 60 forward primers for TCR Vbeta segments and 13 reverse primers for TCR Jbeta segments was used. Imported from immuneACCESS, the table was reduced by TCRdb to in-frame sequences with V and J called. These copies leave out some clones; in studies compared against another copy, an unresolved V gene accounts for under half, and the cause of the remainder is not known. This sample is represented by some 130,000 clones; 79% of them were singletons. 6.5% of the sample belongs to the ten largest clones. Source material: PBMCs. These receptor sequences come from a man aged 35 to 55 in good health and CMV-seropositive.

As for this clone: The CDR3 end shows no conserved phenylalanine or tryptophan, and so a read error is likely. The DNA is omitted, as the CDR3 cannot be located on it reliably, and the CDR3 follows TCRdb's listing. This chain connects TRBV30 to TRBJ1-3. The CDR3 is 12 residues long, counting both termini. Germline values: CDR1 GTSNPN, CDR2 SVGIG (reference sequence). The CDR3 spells CAWSGAGRPAEV.

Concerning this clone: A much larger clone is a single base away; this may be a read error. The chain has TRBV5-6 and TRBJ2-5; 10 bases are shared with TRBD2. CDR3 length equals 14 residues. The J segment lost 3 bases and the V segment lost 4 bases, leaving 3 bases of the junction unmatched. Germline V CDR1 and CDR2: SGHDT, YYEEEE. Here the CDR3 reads CASSRGLAEETQYF. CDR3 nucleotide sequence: TGTGCCAGCAGCCGTGGACTAGCGGAAGAGACCCAGTACTTC.

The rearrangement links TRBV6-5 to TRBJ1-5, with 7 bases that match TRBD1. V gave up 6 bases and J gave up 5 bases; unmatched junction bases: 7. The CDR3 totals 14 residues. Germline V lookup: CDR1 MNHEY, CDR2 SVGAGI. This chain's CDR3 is CASRAHTGDQPQHF. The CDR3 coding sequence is TGTGCCAGCAGGGCCCATACAGGGGATCAGCCCCAGCATTTT.

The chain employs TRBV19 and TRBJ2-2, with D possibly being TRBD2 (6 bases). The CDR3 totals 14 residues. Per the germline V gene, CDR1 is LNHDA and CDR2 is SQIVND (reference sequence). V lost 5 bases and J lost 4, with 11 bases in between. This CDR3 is CASSPTGLTGELFF. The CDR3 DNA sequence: TGTGCCAGTAGTCCCACGGGACTCACCGGGGAGCTGTTTTTT.

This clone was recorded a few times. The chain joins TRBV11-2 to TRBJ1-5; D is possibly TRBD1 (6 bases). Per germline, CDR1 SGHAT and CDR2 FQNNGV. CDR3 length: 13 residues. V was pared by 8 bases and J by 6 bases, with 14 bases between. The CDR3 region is CASCQGPGQPQHF. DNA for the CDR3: TGTGCCAGCTGTCAGGGGCCCGGTCAGCCCCAGCATTTT.

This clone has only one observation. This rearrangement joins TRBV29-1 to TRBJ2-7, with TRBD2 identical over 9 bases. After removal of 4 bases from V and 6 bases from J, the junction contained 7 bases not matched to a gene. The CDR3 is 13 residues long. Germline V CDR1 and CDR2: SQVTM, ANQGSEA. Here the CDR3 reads CSVVETSGTEQYF. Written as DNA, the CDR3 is TGCAGCGTTGTGGAGACTAGCGGAACCGAGCAGTACTTC.

Here the CDR3 DNA reads TGTGCCTGGAGTGTGATAGCGGGAAACACCATATATTTT. This encodes CAWSVIAGNTIYF. This sequence joins TRBV30 and TRBJ1-3; D is ambiguous. Trimming took off 0 bases at V and 4 bases at J, with 7 bases between the two ends. The CDR3 length is 13 residues. The V gene's germline CDR1 is GTSNPN and CDR2 SVGIG (reference sequence).

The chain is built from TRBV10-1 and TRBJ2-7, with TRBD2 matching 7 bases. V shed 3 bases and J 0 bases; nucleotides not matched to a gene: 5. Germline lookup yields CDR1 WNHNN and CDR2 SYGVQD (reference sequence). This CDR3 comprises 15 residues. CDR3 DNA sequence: TGCGCCAGCAGTGATCCCAGCGGGGACTCCTACGAGCAGTACTTC. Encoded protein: CASSDPSGDSYEQYF.

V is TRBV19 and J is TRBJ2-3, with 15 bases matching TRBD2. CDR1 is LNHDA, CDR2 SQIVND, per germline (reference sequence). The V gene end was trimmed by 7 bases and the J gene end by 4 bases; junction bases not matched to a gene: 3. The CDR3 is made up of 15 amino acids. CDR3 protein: CASTWTSGRADTQYF. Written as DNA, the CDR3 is TGTGCCAGTACCTGGACTAGCGGGAGGGCAGATACGCAGTATTTT.

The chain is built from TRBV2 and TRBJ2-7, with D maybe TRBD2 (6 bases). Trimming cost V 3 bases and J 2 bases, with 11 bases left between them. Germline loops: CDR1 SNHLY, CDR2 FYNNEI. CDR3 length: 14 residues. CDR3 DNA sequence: TGTGCCAGCAGTGAGGGGGGACCCGCCTACGAGCAGTACTTC. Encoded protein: CASSEGGPAYEQYF. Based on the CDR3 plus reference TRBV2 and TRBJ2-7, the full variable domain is EPEVTQTPSHQVTQMGQEVILRCVPISNHLYFYWYRQILGQKVEFLVSFYNNEISEKSEIFDDQFSVERPDGSNFTLKIRSTKLEDSAMYFCASSEGGPAYEQYFGPGTRLTVT.

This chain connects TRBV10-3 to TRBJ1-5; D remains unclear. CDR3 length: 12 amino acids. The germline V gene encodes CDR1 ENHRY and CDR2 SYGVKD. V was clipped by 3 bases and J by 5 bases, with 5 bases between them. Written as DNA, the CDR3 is TGTGCCATCAGTGAAAGCTATCAGCCCCAGCATTTT. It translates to CAISESYQPQHF.

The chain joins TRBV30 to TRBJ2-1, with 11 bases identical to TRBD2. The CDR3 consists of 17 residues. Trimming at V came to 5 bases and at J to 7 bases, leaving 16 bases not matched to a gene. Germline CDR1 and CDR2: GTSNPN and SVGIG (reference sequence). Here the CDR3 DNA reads TGTGCCTGGGCAGGACTAGCGGGTATAAGAGGGGGGAATGAGCAGTTCTTC. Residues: CAWAGLAGIRGGNEQFF. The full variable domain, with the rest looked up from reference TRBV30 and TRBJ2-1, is SQTIHQWPATLVQPVGSPLSLECTVEGTSNPNLYWYRQAAGRGLQLLFYSVGIGQISSEVPQNLSASRPQDRQFILSSKKLLLSDSGFYLCAWAGLAGIRGGNEQFFGPGTRLTVL.

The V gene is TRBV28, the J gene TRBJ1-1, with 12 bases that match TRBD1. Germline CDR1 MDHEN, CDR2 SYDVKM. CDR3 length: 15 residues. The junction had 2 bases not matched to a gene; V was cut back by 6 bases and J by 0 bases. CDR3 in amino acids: CASRGQGAMNTEAFF. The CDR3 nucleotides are TGTGCCAGCAGGGGACAGGGGGCAATGAACACTGAAGCTTTCTTT.